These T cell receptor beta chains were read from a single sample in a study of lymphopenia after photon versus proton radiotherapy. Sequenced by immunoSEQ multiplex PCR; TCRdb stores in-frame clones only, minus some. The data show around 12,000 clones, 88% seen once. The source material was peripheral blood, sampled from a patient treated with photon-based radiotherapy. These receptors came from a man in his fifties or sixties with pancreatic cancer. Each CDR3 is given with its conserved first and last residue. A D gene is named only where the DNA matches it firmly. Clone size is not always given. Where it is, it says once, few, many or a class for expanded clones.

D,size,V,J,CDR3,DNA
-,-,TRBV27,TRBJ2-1,CASSFAGYNEQFF,TGTGCCAGCAGTTTTGCAGGGTACAATGAGCAGTTCTTC
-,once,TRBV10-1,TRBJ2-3,CASSRVSTDTQYF,TGCGCCAGTTCCAGGGTTAGCACAGATACGCAGTATTTT
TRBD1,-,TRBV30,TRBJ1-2,CAWRPADRAVWGYTF,TGTGCCTGGAGACCCGCGGACAGGGCTGTCTGGGGCTACACCTTC
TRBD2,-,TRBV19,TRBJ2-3,CASTRTSGGFTDTQYF,TGTGCCAGTACTAGGACTAGCGGGGGATTCACAGATACGCAGTATTTT
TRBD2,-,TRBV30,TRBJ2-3,CAWERGPATQYF,TGTGCCTGGGAGCGGGGGCCCGCTACGCAGTATTTT
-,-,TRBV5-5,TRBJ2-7,CASSFRINLEQYF,TGTGCCAGCAGCTTCCGTATTAATCTCGAGCAGTACTTC
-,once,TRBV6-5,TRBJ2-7,CASSNTGSGSYEQYF,TGTGCCAGCAGTAATACCGGGAGCGGATCCTACGAGCAGTACTTC
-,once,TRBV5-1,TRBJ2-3,CASTIRGRGDTDTQYF,TGCGCCAGCACCATCCGGGGCAGGGGCGACACAGATACGCAGTATTTT
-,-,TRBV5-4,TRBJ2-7,CASSTGTLEQYF,TGTGCCAGCAGCACCGGGACGCTAGAGCAGTACTTC
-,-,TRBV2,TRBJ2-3,CASSALAADTQYF,TGTGCCAGCAGCGCACTAGCAGCAGATACGCAGTATTTT
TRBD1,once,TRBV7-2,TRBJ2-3,CASSRGRRTDTQYF,TGTGCCAGCAGCAGGGGGCGACGCACAGATACGCAGTATTTT
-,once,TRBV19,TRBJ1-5,CASMLNGVYSNQPQHF,TGTGCCAGTATGCTGAATGGGGTATATAGCAATCAGCCCCAGCATTTT
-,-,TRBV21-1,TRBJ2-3,CRRDQQNQNTDTQYF,TGCCGACGGGACCAACAAAATCAAAACACAGATACGCAGTATTTT
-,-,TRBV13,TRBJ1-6,CASSLAGRLNSPLHF,TGTGCCAGCAGCTTAGCGGGGCGGCTAAATTCACCCCTCCACTTT
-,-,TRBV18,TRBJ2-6,CASSPFQVSGANVLTF,TGTGCCAGCTCACCATTTCAGGTCTCTGGGGCCAACGTCCTGACTTTC
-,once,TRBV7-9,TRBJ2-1,CASTFGGNEQFF,TGTGCCAGCACGTTCGGAGGCAATGAGCAGTTCTTC
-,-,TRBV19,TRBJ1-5,CASSIPKPGQGFGPQHF,TGTGCCAGTAGTATCCCGAAACCGGGACAAGGATTTGGGCCCCAGCATTTT
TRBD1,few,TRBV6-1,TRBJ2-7,CASSRGQGESYEQYF,TGTGCCAGCAGTAGGGGACAGGGGGAATCCTACGAGCAGTACTTC
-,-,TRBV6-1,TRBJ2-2,CASSERLQGSGELFF,TGTGCCAGCAGTGAAAGGTTACAGGGTAGCGGGGAGCTGTTTTTT
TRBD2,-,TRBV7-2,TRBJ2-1,CASSLPQGSGGLGYNEQFF,TGTGCCAGCAGCCTACCTCAGGGTAGCGGGGGGTTAGGGTACAATGAGCAGTTCTTC
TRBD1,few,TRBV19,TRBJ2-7,CASSILGTGRYEQYF,TGTGCCAGTAGTATCCTGGGGACAGGGAGATACGAGCAGTACTTC
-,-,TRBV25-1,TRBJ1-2,CASNGGDYTF,TGTGCCAGCAATGGGGGAGACTACACCTTC
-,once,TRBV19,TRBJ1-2,CASWRGNYGYTF,TGTGCCAGTTGGCGGGGAAATTATGGCTACACCTTC
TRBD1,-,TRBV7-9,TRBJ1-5,CASSPPGTGYQPQHF,TGTGCCAGCAGCCCCCCCGGGACAGGGTATCAGCCCCAGCATTTT
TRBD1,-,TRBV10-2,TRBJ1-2,CASMATGVYGYTF,TGCGCCAGCATGGCGACAGGGGTCTATGGCTACACCTTC
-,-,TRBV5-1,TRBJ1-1,CASSLKGQDTEAFF,TGCGCCAGCAGCTTGAAGGGCCAAGACACTGAAGCTTTCTTT